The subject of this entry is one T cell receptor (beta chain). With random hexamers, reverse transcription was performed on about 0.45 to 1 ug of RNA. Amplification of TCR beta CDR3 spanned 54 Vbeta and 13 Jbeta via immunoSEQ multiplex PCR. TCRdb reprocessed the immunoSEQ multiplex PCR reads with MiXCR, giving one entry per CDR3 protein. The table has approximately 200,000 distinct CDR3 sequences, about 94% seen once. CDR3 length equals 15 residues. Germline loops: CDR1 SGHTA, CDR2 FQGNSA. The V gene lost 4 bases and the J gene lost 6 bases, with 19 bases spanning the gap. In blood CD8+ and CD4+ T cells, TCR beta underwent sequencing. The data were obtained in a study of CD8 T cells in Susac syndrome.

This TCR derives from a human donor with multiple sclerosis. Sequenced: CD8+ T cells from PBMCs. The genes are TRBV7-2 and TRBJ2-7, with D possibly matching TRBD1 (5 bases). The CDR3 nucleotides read TGTGCCAGCAGCTCTACAAACACGGACACATCCGAGCAGTACTTC. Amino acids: CASSSTNTDTSEQYF. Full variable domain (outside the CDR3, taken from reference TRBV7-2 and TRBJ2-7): GAGVSQSPSNKVTEKGKDVELRCDPISGHTALYWYRQSLGQGLEFLIYFQGNSAPDKSGLPSDRFSAERTGGSVSTLTIQRTQQEDSAVYLCASSSTNTDTSEQYFGPGTRLTVT.